One sample yielded the 3 T cell receptor beta chains listed below, sequenced in a study of neoadjuvant anti-PD-1 for oral cavity cancer. TCRdb keeps only in-frame clones here, not all; method: immunoSEQ multiplex PCR. The table has about 16,000 clones, 67% seen once. The sequenced sample was PBMCs, obtained before nivolumab (anti-PD-1) treatment. All receptors come from a person between 40 and 85 years old with oral cavity squamous cell carcinoma.

The chain uses TRBV11-2 and TRBJ2-7; possibly TRBD1 for D (6 bases). V was pared by 4 bases and J by 2 bases, with 12 bases between. The germline V gene encodes CDR1 SGHAT and CDR2 FQNNGV. The CDR3 spans 14 residues. The CDR3 nucleotides read TGTGCCAGCAGCTACGTCCCAGGGGCCTACGAGCAGTACTTC. Translation gives CASSYVPGAYEQYF.

This clone has a single count. The J gene is TRBJ2-1, the V gene TRBV4-1; 7 bases align to TRBD1. J gave up 5 bases and V 1 base, and 8 bases lay outside the gene matches. The CDR3 totals 16 residues. Germline V lookup: CDR1 MGHRA, CDR2 YSYEKL. The CDR3, as DNA: TGCGCCAGCAGCCAAGGTAAGGGGGCGCGCGACAATGAGCAGTTCTTC. Protein sequence: CASSQGKGARDNEQFF.

This clone was seen a few times. The rearrangement uses TRBV7-6 and TRBJ1-2, with D unresolved. V was pared by 0 bases and J by 0 bases, with 14 bases between. The CDR3 consists of 17 residues. Looked up from germline, CDR1 is SGHVS and CDR2 is FNYEAQ. DNA of the CDR3: TGTGCCAGCAGCTTAGCGCTGGGCACCTCCTCTAACTATGGCTACACCTTC. This encodes CASSLALGTSSNYGYTF.